This is a list of T cell receptor beta chains from one sample in a study of blood T cell repertoires in COVID-19. The data were produced by immunoSEQ multiplex PCR, yet TCRdb's version contains in-frame clones alone and is incomplete. This table holds around 97,000 clones, around 88% found once. Source material: peripheral blood. The origin of the receptors is a human donor in a cohort sampled during active COVID-19. CDR3s include the opening cysteine and the closing phenylalanine or tryptophan. The order of the fields is V gene, D gene, J gene, clone size, CDR3 DNA, CDR3 protein. A D gene is named only where the DNA matches it firmly. The listing skips clone size in some rows; elsewhere it reads once, few, many or a size class.

>TRBV18|NA|TRBJ1-3|NA
TGTGCCAGCTCACCAGGTTCCGCCGGGGACACCATATATTTT
CASSPGSAGDTIYF
>TRBV10-3|TRBD1|TRBJ1-2|NA
TGTGCCACGGGGACAGGGGGCACTGGCTATGGCTACACCTTC
CATGTGGTGYGYTF
>TRBV5-1|TRBD1|TRBJ2-5|few
TGCGCCAGCAGCTTGGCCCGTAGGGGGCACGAGACCCAGTACTTC
CASSLARRGHETQYF
>TRBV12-3/TRBV12-4|NA|TRBJ1-1|NA
TGTGCCAGCAGTCAGAGGGCCCACGCTTTCTTT
CASSQRAHAFF
>TRBV3-1/TRBV3-2|TRBD1|TRBJ2-7|few
TGTGCCAGCAGCCGGGGGACAGGGGTCTACGAGCAGTACTTC
CASSRGTGVYEQYF
>TRBV9|NA|TRBJ1-2|NA
TGTGCCAGCAGCGAGGCCCCTGAGGTGGATGGCTACACCTTC
CASSEAPEVDGYTF
>TRBV6-5|NA|TRBJ1-2|NA
TGTGCCAGCAGCCCCATTAGGCAGGGGTTTGGCTACACCTTC
CASSPIRQGFGYTF
>TRBV7-3|TRBD1|TRBJ1-2|NA
TGTGCCAGCAGCCTAGACAGGGCTGGAGGCTACACCTTC
CASSLDRAGGYTF
>TRBV19|NA|TRBJ2-7|NA
TGTGCCAGTAGTATAGCAGGGGACGAGCAGTACTTC
CASSIAGDEQYF
>TRBV3-1/TRBV3-2|NA|TRBJ1-1|NA
TGTGCCAGCAGCCAAGTGAGCATGAACACTGAAGCTTTCTTT
CASSQVSMNTEAFF
>TRBV12-3/TRBV12-4|NA|TRBJ1-6|NA
TGTGCCAGCAGCCCCTCTAATTCACCCCTCCACTTT
CASSPSNSPLHF
>TRBV7-2|TRBD1|TRBJ2-1|NA
TGTGCCAGCAGTAACCGGGACAGGGGGCGCACTGAGCAGTTCTTC
CASSNRDRGRTEQFF
>TRBV5-6|NA|TRBJ2-5|NA
TGTGCCAGCACCTACGGTGGGGGGGGCCGGGAGACCCAGTACTTC
CASTYGGGGRETQYF
>TRBV6-6|NA|TRBJ1-2|NA
TGTGCCAGCAGTTACTCGTACAGGACCTATGGCTACACCTTC
CASSYSYRTYGYTF
>TRBV7-8|TRBD1|TRBJ2-7|NA
TGTGCCAGCAGCTTAGTTATGGGACAGGGGATCGAGCAGTACTTC
CASSLVMGQGIEQYF
>TRBV3-1/TRBV3-2|TRBD1|TRBJ1-2|NA
TGTGCCAGCAGCCTTCCCGGGACAGGGGAGCATGGCTACACCTTC
CASSLPGTGEHGYTF
>TRBV29-1|NA|TRBJ2-2|NA
TGCAGCGTCCTGGGGGCAGGGGGGACCGGGGAGCTGTTTTTT
CSVLGAGGTGELFF